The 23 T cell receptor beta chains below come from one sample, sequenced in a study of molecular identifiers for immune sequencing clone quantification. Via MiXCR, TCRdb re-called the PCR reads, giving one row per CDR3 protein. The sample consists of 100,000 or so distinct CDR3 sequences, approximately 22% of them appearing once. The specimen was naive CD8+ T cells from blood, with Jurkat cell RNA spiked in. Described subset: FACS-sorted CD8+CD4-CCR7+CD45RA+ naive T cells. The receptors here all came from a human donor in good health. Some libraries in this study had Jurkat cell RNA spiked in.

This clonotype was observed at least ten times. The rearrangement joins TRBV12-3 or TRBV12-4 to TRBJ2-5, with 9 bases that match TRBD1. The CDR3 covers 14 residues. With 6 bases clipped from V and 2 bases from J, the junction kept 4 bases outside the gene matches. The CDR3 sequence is CASREGTGQETQYF. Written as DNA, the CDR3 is TGTGCCAGCAGAGAAGGGACAGGGCAAGAGACCCAGTACTTC.

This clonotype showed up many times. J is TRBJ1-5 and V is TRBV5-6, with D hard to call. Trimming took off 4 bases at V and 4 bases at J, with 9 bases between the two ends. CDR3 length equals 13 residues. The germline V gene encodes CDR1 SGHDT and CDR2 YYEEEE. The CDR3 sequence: CASSRTPNQPQHF. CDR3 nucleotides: TGTGCCAGCAGCCGAACCCCGAATCAGCCCCAGCATTTT.

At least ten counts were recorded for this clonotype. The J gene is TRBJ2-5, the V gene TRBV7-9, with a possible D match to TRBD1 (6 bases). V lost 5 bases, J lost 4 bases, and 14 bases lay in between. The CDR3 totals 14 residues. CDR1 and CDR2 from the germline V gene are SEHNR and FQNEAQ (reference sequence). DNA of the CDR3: TGTGCCAGCAGCCCCTCAGGGGTAGGAGAGACCCAGTACTTC. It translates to CASSPSGVGETQYF. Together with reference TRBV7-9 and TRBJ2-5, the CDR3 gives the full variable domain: DTGVSQNPRHKITKRGQNVTFRCDPISEHNRLYWYRQTLGQGPEFLTYFQNEAQLEKSRLLSDRFSAERPKGSFSTLEIQRTEQGDSAMYLCASSPSGVGETQYFGPGTRLLVL.

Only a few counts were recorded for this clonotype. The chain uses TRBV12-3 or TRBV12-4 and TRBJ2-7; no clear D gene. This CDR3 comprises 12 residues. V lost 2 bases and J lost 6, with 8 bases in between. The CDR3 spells CASSLWVREQYF. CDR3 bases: TGTGCCAGCAGTTTATGGGTTCGCGAGCAGTACTTC.

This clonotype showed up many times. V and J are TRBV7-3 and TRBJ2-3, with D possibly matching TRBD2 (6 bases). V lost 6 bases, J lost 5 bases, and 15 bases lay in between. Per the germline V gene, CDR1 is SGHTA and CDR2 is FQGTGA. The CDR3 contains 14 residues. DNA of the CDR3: TGTGCCAGCAGGCGGGAAGGGCTTGGAGATACGCAGTATTTT. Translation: CASRREGLGDTQYF.

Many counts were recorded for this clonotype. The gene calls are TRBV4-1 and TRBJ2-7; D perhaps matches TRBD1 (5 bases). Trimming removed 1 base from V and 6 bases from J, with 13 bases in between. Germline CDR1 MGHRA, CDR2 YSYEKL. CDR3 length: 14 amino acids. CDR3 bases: TGCGCCAGCAGCCAAGGGCAGGGAAGGGCCGAGCAGTACTTC. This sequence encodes CASSQGQGRAEQYF.

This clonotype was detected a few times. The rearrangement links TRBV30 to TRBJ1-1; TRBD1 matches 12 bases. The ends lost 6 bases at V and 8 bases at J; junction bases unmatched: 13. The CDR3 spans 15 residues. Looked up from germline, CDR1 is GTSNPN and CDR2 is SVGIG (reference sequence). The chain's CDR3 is CACYARDRGPREAFF. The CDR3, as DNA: TGTGCCTGTTACGCCCGGGACAGGGGGCCCAGGGAAGCTTTCTTT. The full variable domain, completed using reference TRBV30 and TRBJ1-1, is SQTIHQWPATLVQPVGSPLSLECTVEGTSNPNLYWYRQAAGRGLQLLFYSVGIGQISSEVPQNLSASRPQDRQFILSSKKLLLSDSGFYLCACYARDRGPREAFFGQGTRLTVV.

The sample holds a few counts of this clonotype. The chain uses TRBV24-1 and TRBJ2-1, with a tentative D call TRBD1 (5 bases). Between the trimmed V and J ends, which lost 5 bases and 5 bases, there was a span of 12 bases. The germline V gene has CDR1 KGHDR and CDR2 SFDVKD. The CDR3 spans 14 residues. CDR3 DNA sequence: TGTGCCACCAGTGTTACGGACATCGACAATGAGCAGTTCTTC. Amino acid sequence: CATSVTDIDNEQFF.

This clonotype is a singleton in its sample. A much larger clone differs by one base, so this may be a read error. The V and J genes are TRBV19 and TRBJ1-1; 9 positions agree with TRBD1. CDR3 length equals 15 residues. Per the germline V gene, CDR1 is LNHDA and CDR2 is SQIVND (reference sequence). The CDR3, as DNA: TGTTCCAGTAGTAGACAGGGGGAACTGCACACTGAAGCTTTCTTT. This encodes CSSSRQGELHTEAFF.

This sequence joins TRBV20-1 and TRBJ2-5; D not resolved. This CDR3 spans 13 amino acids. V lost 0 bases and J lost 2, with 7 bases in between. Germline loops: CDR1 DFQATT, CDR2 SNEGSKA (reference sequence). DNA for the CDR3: TGCAGTGCTAGAGATGAGCAACAAGAGACCCAGTACTTC. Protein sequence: CSARDEQQETQYF.

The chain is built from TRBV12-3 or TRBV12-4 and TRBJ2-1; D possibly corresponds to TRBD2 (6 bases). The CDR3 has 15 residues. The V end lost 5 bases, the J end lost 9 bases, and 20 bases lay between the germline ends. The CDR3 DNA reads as TGTGCCAGCAGTGGAAGTTGGGACTCCGAGGGTGAGCAGTTCTTC. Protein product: CASSGSWDSEGEQFF.

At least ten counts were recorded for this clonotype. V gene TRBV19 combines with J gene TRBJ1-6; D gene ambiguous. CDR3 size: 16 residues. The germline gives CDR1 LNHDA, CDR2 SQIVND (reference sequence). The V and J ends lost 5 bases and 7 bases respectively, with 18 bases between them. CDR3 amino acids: CASSPLPGIENSPLHF. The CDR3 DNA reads TGTGCCAGTAGTCCCCTCCCGGGGATAGAGAATTCACCCCTCCACTTT.

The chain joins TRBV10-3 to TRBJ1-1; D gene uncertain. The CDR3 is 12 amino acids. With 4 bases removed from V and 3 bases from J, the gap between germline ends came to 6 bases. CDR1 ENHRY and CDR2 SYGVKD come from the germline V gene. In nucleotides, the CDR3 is TGTGCCATCAGTGCTCGGGACACTGAAGCTTTCTTT. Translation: CAISARDTEAFF.

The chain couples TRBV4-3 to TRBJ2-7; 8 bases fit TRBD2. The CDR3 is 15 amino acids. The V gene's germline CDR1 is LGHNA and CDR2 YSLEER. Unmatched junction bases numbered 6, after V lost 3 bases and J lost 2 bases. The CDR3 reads CASSHSPGLAYEQYF. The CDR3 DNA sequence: TGCGCCAGCAGCCACTCCCCGGGACTAGCCTACGAGCAGTACTTC.

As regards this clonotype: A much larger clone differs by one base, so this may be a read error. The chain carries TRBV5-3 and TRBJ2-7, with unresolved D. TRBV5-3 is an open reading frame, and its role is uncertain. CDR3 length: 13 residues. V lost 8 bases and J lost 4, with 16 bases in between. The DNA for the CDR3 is TGTGCCAGCGGCTTGACACCTAGGTACGAGCAGTACTTC. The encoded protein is CASGLTPRYEQYF.

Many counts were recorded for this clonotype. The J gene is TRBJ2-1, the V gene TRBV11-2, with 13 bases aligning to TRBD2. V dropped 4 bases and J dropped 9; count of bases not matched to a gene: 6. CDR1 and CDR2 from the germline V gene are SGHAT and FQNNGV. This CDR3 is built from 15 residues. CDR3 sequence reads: CASSSPGLAGPEQFF. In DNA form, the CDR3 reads TGTGCCAGCAGCTCTCCGGGACTAGCGGGACCTGAGCAGTTCTTC.

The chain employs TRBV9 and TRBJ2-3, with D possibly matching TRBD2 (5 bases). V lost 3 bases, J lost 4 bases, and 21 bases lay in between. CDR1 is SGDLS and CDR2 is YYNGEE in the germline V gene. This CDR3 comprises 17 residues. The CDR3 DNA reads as TGTGCCAGCAGCGCCGAGACGTTCTTGGGAGTGGCAGATACGCAGTATTTT. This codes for CASSAETFLGVADTQYF.

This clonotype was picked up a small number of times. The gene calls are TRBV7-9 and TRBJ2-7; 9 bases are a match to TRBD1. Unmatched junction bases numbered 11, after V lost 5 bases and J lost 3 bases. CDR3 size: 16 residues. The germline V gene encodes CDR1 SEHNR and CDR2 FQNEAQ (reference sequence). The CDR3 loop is CASSARGTGNFYEQYF. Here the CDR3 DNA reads TGTGCCAGCAGCGCAAGGGGGACAGGGAATTTCTACGAGCAGTACTTC.

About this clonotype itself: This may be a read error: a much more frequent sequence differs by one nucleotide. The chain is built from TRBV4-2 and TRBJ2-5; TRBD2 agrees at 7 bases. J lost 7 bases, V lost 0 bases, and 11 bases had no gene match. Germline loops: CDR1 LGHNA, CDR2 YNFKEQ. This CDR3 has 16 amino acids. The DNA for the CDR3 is TGTGCCAGCAGCCAAGATCGCGGCGGGAGTATAGGGACCCAGTACTTC. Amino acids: CASSQDRGGSIGTQYF.

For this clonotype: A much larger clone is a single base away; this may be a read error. CDR3 protein: CASSLGQPPYEQYF. The CDR3 coding sequence is TGTGCCAGCAGCCTGGGACAGCCCCCCTACGAGCAGTACTTC. This chain uses TRBV3-1 with TRBJ2-7; TRBD1 matches at 7 bases. This CDR3 is built from 14 residues. Germline V lookup: CDR1 LGHDT, CDR2 YNNKEL (reference sequence). Germline trimming cut 4 bases from V and 2 bases from J; bases unmatched to any gene: 5.

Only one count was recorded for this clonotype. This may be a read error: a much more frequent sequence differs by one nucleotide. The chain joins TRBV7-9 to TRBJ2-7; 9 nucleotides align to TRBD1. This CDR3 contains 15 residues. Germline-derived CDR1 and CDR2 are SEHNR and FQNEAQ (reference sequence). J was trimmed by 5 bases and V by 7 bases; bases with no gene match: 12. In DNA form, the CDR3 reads TGTGCCAGCAACCCACGAGGGGACAGGGCCCACGAGCAGTACTTC. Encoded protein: CASNPRGDRAHEQYF.

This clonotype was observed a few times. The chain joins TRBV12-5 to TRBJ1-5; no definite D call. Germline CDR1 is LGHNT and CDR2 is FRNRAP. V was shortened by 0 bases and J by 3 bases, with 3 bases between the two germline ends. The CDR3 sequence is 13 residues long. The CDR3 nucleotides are TGTGCTAGTGGTTTGGTACACAATCAGCCCCAGCATTTT. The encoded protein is CASGLVHNQPQHF. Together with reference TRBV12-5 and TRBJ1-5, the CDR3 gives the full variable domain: DARVTQTPRHKVTEMGQEVTMRCQPILGHNTVFWYRQTMMQGLELLAYFRNRAPLDDSGMPKDRFSAEMPDATLATLKIQPSEPRDSAVYFCASGLVHNQPQHFGDGTRLSIL.

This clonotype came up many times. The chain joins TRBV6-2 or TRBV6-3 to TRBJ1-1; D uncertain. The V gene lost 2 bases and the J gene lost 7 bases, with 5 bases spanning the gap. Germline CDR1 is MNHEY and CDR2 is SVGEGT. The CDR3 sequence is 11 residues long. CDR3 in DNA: TGTGCCAGCAGTTACACCGGTGAAGCTTTCTTT. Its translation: CASSYTGEAFF.